This TCR beta chain was sequenced during a study of shared clonotypes between healthy human individuals. General study findings and limits: The small donor group covered limited genetic and exposure diversity.

This CDR3 contains 21 residues. V trimming: 10 bases; J trimming: 0 bases; junction bases outside the gene matches: 24. Looked up from germline, CDR1 is MDHEN and CDR2 is SYDVKM. Assay execution took place at the deep level. This table comes from immunoSEQ multiplex PCR, and its TCRdb copy is limited to in-frame clones, with some not included. The sample consists of hundreds of thousands of clones, around 72% of them appearing once. Remarks on this clone: Its antigen is not known.

The chain links TRBV28 to TRBJ1-3, with TRBD1 matching 10 bases. What was sequenced was memory CD4+ T cells sorted from blood. As to subset: CD45RA-negative fraction. The sequence derives from a woman in her 30s in good health. The CDR3 region has the DNA TGTGCCACTCACCCGGAGATCTCGGGACAGGGGATCTCATACTCTGGAAACACCATATATTTT. This gives the protein CATHPEISGQGISYSGNTIYF.